This T cell receptor (beta chain) was retrieved from a study of T cell changes during pregnancy in multiple sclerosis. TCRdb's table, derived via immunoSEQ multiplex PCR, lists solely in-frame clones and lacks some. The table includes roughly 100,000 clones, roughly nine tenths detected once. The source was peripheral blood, collected in the second trimester of pregnancy. This receptor was identified in a female donor in good health, enrolled as a control in a pregnancy study.

CDR3 sequence reads: CASSEGQLNEKLFF. The CDR3 DNA is TGTGCCAGCAGCGAGGGACAGCTTAATGAAAAACTGTTTTTT. This sequence joins TRBV28 and TRBJ1-4, with 7 bases aligning to TRBD1. The CDR3 is 14 amino acids. CDR1 is MDHEN, CDR2 SYDVKM, per germline. The V gene end was trimmed by 6 bases and the J gene end by 4 bases; junction bases not matched to a gene: 5.